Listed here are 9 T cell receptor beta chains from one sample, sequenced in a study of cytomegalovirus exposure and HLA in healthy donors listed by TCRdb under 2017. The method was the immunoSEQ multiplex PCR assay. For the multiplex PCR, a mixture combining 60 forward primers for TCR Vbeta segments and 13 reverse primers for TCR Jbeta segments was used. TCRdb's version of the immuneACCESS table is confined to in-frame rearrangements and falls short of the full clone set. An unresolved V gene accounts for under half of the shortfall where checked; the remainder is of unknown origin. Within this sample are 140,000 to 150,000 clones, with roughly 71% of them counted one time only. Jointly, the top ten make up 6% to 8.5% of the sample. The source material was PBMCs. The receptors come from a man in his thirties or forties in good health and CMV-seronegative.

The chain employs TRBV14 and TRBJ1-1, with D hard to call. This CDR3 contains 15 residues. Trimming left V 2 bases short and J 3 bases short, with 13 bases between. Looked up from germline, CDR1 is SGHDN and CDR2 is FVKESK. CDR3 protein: CASSQRALLYTEAFF. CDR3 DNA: TGTGCCAGCAGCCAAAGAGCTCTTCTCTACACTGAAGCTTTCTTT.

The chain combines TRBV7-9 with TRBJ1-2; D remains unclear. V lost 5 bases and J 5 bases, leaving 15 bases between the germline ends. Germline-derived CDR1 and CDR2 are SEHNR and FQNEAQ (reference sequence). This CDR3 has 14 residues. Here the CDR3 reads CASSLRRDGYGYTF. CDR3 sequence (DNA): TGTGCCAGCAGCCTCCGGAGGGATGGGTATGGCTACACCTTC.

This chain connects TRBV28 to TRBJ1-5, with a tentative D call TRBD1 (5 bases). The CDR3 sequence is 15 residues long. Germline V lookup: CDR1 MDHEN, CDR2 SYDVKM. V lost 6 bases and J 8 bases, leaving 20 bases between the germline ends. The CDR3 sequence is CASSPGGVRPKPQHF. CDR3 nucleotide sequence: TGTGCCAGCAGCCCGGGAGGGGTCAGGCCAAAGCCCCAGCATTTT.

CDR3 sequence (DNA): TGTGCCAGCAGCTTCCGAGATGAGACCCAGTACTTC. This codes for CASSFRDETQYF. The gene calls are TRBV5-4 and TRBJ2-5; no definite D call. The V end was cut by 2 bases, the J end by 5 bases, with 7 bases between. Germline V lookup: CDR1 SGHNT, CDR2 YYREEE (reference sequence). This CDR3 has 12 amino acids. Drawing the rest from reference TRBV5-4 and TRBJ2-5, the complete variable domain is ETGVTQSPTHLIKTRGQQVTLRCSSQSGHNTVSWYQQALGQGPQFIFQYYREEENGRGNFPPRFSGLQFPNYSSELNVNALELDDSALYLCASSFRDETQYFGPGTRLLVL.

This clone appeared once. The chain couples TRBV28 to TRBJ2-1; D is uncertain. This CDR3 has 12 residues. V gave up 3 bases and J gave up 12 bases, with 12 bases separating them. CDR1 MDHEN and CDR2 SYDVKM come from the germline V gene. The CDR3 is CASSLDAVGQFF. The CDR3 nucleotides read TGTGCCAGCAGTTTGGATGCGGTTGGGCAGTTCTTC.

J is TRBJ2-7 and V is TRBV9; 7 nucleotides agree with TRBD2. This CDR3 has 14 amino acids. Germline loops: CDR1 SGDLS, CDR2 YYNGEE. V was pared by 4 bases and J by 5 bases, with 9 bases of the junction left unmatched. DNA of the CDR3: TGTGCCAGCAGCACCCGGGACTATGACCACGAGCAGTACTTC. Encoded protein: CASSTRDYDHEQYF. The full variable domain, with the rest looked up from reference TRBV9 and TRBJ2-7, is DSGVTQTPKHLITATGQRVTLRCSPRSGDLSVYWYQQSLDQGLQFLIQYYNGEERAKGNILERFSAQQFPDLHSELNLSSLELGDSALYFCASSTRDYDHEQYFGPGTRLTVT.

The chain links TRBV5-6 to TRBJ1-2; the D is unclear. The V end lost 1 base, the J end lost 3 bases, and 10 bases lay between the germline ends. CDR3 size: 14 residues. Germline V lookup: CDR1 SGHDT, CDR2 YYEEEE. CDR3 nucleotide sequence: TGTGCCAGCAGCTTGTCCCAGGCGCACTATGGCTACACCTTC. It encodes CASSLSQAHYGYTF.

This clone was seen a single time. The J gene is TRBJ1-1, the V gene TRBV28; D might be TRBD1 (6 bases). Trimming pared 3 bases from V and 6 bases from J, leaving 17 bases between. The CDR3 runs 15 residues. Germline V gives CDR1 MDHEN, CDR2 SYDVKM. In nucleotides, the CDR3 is TGTGCCAGCAGTTTGGGGGGGGCTGGTGGCTCTGAAGCTTTCTTT. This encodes CASSLGGAGGSEAFF. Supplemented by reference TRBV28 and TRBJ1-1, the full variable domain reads DVKVTQSSRYLVKRTGEKVFLECVQDMDHENMFWYRQDPGLGLRLIYFSYDVKMKEKGDIPEGYSVSREKKERFSLILESASTNQTSMYLCASSLGGAGGSEAFFGQGTRLTVV.

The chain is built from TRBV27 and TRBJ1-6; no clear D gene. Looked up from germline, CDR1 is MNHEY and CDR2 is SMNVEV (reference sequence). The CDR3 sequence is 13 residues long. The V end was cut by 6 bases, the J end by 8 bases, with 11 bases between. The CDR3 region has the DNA TGTGCCAGCAGCCCTTCCGCAGATTCACCCCTCCACTTT. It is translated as CASSPSADSPLHF.